This T cell receptor (beta chain) was profiled in a study of T cell responses to AZD1222 COVID-19 vaccine. Study at large: Second doses that came at about 4 or about 12 weeks were put together.

The assay was immunoSEQ multiplex PCR, and TCRdb's table has in-frame clones only and misses some. The data contain roughly 30,000 clones, approximately 91% of them singletons. Germline values: CDR1 SGHNT, CDR2 YYREEE (reference sequence). With 0 bases removed from V and 4 bases from J, the gap between germline ends came to 12 bases. The CDR3 is 15 amino acids. The chain carries TRBV5-4 and TRBJ2-3; either TRBD1 or TRBD2 may fit D (6 bases each). This receptor was taken from an adult in good health. The specimen comprised peripheral blood, sampled on day 0 of AZD1222 vaccination. CDR3 in DNA: TGTGCCAGCAGCTTGGGTTCGGGGGCTTCAGATACGCAGTATTTT. Its translation: CASSLGSGASDTQYF.